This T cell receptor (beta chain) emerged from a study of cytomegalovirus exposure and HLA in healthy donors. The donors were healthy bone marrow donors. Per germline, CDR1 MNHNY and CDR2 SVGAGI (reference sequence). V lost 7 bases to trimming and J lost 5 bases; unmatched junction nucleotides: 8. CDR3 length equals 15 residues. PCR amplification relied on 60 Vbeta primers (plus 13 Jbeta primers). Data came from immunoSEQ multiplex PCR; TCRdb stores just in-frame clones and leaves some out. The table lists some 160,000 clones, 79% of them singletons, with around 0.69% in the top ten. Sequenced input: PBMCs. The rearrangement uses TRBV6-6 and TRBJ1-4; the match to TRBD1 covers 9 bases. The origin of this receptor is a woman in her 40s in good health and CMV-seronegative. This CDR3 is CASIRDRDRNEKLFF. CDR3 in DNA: TGTGCCAGCATCCGGGACAGGGATAGGAATGAAAAACTGTTTTTT.